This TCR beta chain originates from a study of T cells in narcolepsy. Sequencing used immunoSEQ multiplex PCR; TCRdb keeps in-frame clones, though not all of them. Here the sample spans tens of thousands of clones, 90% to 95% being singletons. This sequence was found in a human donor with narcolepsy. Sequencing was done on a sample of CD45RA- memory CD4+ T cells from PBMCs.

The CDR3 sequence: CASSVVSQNTEAFF. For the CDR3, the DNA is TGTGCCAGCAGCGTAGTCTCTCAAAACACTGAAGCTTTCTTT. The gene calls are TRBV9 and TRBJ1-1, with D hard to call. CDR1 and CDR2 (germline): SGDLS, YYNGEE. The CDR3 has 14 amino acids. V was cut by 0 bases and J by 2 bases, with 8 bases left in between.